The 6 T cell receptor beta chains given below trace back to one sample, sequenced in a study of blood T cell repertoires in COVID-19 (dated by TCRdb to the early 2020s). Libraries were made using the immunoSEQ multiplex PCR assay. The clones in this table, taken by TCRdb from immuneACCESS, are in-frame only. Not every clone is retained; where verified, under half of the shortfall comes from an unresolved V gene, and the cause of the rest is unknown. The sample table contains some 200,000 clones; only one count was recorded for approximately 80% of them. The ten biggest clones cover roughly 13% of the sample. Input material: peripheral blood. All receptors come from a human donor in a cohort sampled during active COVID-19.

This chain links TRBV27 with TRBJ2-3, with 7 bases aligning to TRBD1. The CDR3 is 18 amino acids. Germline CDR1 MNHEY, CDR2 SMNVEV (reference sequence). Trimming at V came to 3 bases and at J to 2 bases, leaving 14 bases not matched to a gene. CDR3 in amino acids: CASSLASGTAFITDTQYF. CDR3 coding DNA: TGTGCCAGCAGTTTGGCCTCCGGGACAGCCTTTATCACAGATACGCAGTATTTT.

This clone appeared once. V and J are TRBV6-5 and TRBJ1-3; possibly TRBD1 for D (6 bases). Per the germline V gene, CDR1 is MNHEY and CDR2 is SVGAGI. Trimming took 6 bases from V and 2 from J, leaving 14 bases between them. The CDR3 is 15 residues long. The CDR3 region is CASSATGSPGNTIYF. The CDR3 DNA follows: TGTGCCAGCAGCGCTACAGGGTCCCCTGGAAACACCATATATTTT.

This chain uses TRBV10-3 with TRBJ2-4, with D perhaps matching TRBD1 (5 bases). This CDR3 has 18 amino acids. Looked up from germline, CDR1 is ENHRY and CDR2 is SYGVKD. Trimming shortened V by 0 bases and J by 0 bases, and 15 bases separated the two germline ends. The CDR3 bases are TGTGCCATCAGTGAGTCTAAGAGGCAGGGCCTAGCCAAAAACATTCAGTACTTC. This sequence encodes CAISESKRQGLAKNIQYF.

This clone was seen just once. CDR3 sequence: CASRMTGRTEAFF. The DNA of the CDR3 is TGTGCCAGCAGGATGACAGGGAGGACTGAAGCTTTCTTT. The J gene is TRBJ1-1, the V gene TRBV5-8, with 7 bases identical to TRBD1. The V gene end was trimmed by 5 bases and the J gene end by 5 bases; junction bases not matched to a gene: 6. This CDR3 comprises 13 residues. Germline V gene lookup returns CDR1 SGHTS and CDR2 YDEGEE.

The rearrangement links TRBV5-1 to TRBJ2-1; TRBD2 agrees at 7 bases. CDR1 and CDR2 (germline): SGHRS, YFSETQ. The CDR3 contains 16 residues. The V and J ends lost 2 bases and 8 bases, in that order; junction bases with no gene match: 13. CDR3 sequence: CASSFVSRERGDEQFF. The CDR3 DNA is TGCGCCAGCAGCTTTGTATCGCGGGAGCGCGGCGATGAGCAGTTCTTC.

This sequence joins TRBV19 and TRBJ2-3, with 10 nucleotides matching TRBD2. V was pared by 3 bases and J by 3 bases, with 6 bases of the junction left unmatched. This CDR3 is built from 16 residues. From germline, CDR1 is LNHDA and CDR2 SQIVND (reference sequence). The CDR3 DNA is TGTGCCAGTAGTATGCTAGCGGGAGATGTAACAGATACGCAGTATTTT. Translated: CASSMLAGDVTDTQYF.